A selection of T cell receptor beta chains follows, all from one sample in a study of T cell responses to AZD1222 COVID-19 vaccine. Libraries were prepared by immunoSEQ multiplex PCR; TCRdb keeps only in-frame clonotypes and omits some of them. The table includes under 200,000 clones, about 83% detected once. The specimen comprised peripheral blood, sampled 28 days after the second AZD1222 dose. These receptors were obtained from an adult who received the AZD1222 COVID-19 vaccine. Each CDR3 is given with its conserved first and last residue. The D gene is left open where the match is weak. Rows may omit the clone size; those that give it use once, few, many or a size class.

d_gene: TRBD1
abundance: -
v_gene: TRBV27
len: 19
j_gene: TRBJ1-1
CDR3aa: CASSLSLRTGNFDNTEAFF
CDR3nt: TGTGCCAGCAGTTTATCTCTGAGGACAGGGAATTTTGACAACACTGAAGCTTTCTTT

d_gene: TRBD1
abundance: -
v_gene: TRBV27
len: 15
j_gene: TRBJ1-2
CDR3aa: CASSSSGQGANGYTF
CDR3nt: TGTGCCAGCAGCTCCTCGGGACAGGGGGCGAATGGCTACACCTTC

d_gene: TRBD1
abundance: -
v_gene: TRBV9
len: 16
j_gene: TRBJ2-4
CDR3aa: CASSEGDRSGKNIQYF
CDR3nt: TGTGCCAGCAGCGAGGGGGACAGGTCGGGAAAAAACATTCAGTACTTC

d_gene: -
abundance: -
v_gene: TRBV7-9
len: 14
j_gene: TRBJ1-1
CDR3aa: CASSLAVGPPEAFF
CDR3nt: TGTGCCAGCAGCTTAGCGGTGGGACCTCCTGAAGCTTTCTTT

d_gene: TRBD1
abundance: -
v_gene: TRBV19
len: 15
j_gene: TRBJ2-7
CDR3aa: CASSSLSTGSHEQYF
CDR3nt: TGTGCCAGTAGTAGCCTATCGACAGGGTCCCACGAGCAGTACTTC

d_gene: -
abundance: -
v_gene: TRBV6-1
len: 16
j_gene: TRBJ1-1
CDR3aa: CASSEPGDYGGTEAFF
CDR3nt: TGTGCCAGCAGTGAACCCGGGGACTATGGGGGCACTGAAGCTTTCTTT

d_gene: -
abundance: -
v_gene: TRBV29-1
len: 12
j_gene: TRBJ2-2
CDR3aa: CSVGPYTGELFF
CDR3nt: TGCAGCGTGGGGCCTTACACCGGGGAGCTGTTTTTT

d_gene: -
abundance: -
v_gene: TRBV4-1
len: 16
j_gene: TRBJ2-1
CDR3aa: CASSQGSQASYNEQFF
CDR3nt: TGCGCCAGCAGCCAAGGTTCACAGGCAAGCTACAATGAGCAGTTCTTC

d_gene: -
abundance: -
v_gene: TRBV7-2
len: 14
j_gene: TRBJ1-5
CDR3aa: CASSLAGAGQPQHF
CDR3nt: TGTGCCAGCAGCCTTGCAGGGGCGGGACAGCCCCAGCATTTT

d_gene: -
abundance: -
v_gene: TRBV19
len: 12
j_gene: TRBJ2-7
CDR3aa: CASSPGSYEQYF
CDR3nt: TGTGCCAGTAGCCCGGGCTCCTACGAGCAGTACTTC

d_gene: -
abundance: once
v_gene: TRBV12-3/TRBV12-4
len: 13
j_gene: TRBJ2-1
CDR3aa: CASSTGVRNEQFF
CDR3nt: TGTGCCAGCAGTACCGGGGTCCGGAATGAGCAGTTCTTC

d_gene: -
abundance: few
v_gene: TRBV27
len: 15
j_gene: TRBJ2-3
CDR3aa: CASSLIEGVTDTQYF
CDR3nt: TGTGCCAGCAGTTTAATCGAGGGGGTCACAGATACGCAGTATTTT

d_gene: -
abundance: once
v_gene: TRBV3-1/TRBV3-2
len: 14
j_gene: TRBJ2-7
CDR3aa: CASSRVDKTYEQYF
CDR3nt: TGTGCCAGCAGCCGCGTGGACAAAACCTACGAGCAGTACTTC

d_gene: -
abundance: -
v_gene: TRBV4-3
len: 16
j_gene: TRBJ2-2
CDR3aa: CASSRPGTPNTGELFF
CDR3nt: TGCGCCAGCAGCCGCCCAGGGACACCCAACACCGGGGAGCTGTTTTTT

d_gene: -
abundance: -
v_gene: TRBV29-1
len: 14
j_gene: TRBJ2-5
CDR3aa: CSVAAAGSGETQYF
CDR3nt: TGCAGCGTTGCGGCCGCGGGTTCGGGGGAGACCCAGTACTTC

d_gene: TRBD1
abundance: -
v_gene: TRBV6-4
len: 14
j_gene: TRBJ1-1
CDR3aa: CASSAAGGSEVAFF
CDR3nt: TGTGCCAGCAGTGCTGCAGGGGGTTCAGAGGTAGCTTTCTTT

d_gene: TRBD1
abundance: -
v_gene: TRBV5-1
len: 14
j_gene: TRBJ1-1
CDR3aa: CASSQGAPGTEAFF
CDR3nt: TGCGCCAGCAGCCAGGGGGCGCCCGGAACTGAAGCTTTCTTT

d_gene: -
abundance: -
v_gene: TRBV6-1
len: 12
j_gene: TRBJ1-1
CDR3aa: CASSDLGYEAFF
CDR3nt: TGTGCCAGCAGTGATTTGGGTTATGAAGCTTTCTTT

d_gene: -
abundance: -
v_gene: TRBV20-1
len: 10
j_gene: TRBJ1-1
CDR3aa: CSARISEAFF
CDR3nt: TGCAGTGCTAGGATAAGTGAAGCTTTCTTT

d_gene: TRBD1
abundance: -
v_gene: TRBV6-5
len: 13
j_gene: TRBJ1-1
CDR3aa: CASSTVQGSEAFF
CDR3nt: TGTGCCAGCAGTACCGTACAGGGGAGTGAAGCTTTCTTT

d_gene: -
abundance: -
v_gene: TRBV6-1
len: 14
j_gene: TRBJ2-1
CDR3aa: CASSEIGRDNEQFF
CDR3nt: TGTGCCAGCAGTGAAATAGGCCGCGACAATGAGCAGTTCTTC

d_gene: TRBD1
abundance: -
v_gene: TRBV7-2
len: 13
j_gene: TRBJ1-1
CDR3aa: CASRMVQGAFAFF
CDR3nt: TGTGCCAGCAGGATGGTGCAGGGGGCATTTGCTTTCTTT

d_gene: -
abundance: -
v_gene: TRBV6-2/TRBV6-3
len: 13
j_gene: TRBJ2-7
CDR3aa: CASSYSAVWEQYF
CDR3nt: TGTGCCAGCAGTTACTCAGCCGTCTGGGAGCAGTACTTC

d_gene: TRBD1
abundance: -
v_gene: TRBV2
len: 16
j_gene: TRBJ1-2
CDR3aa: CASTRGTGRPYYGYTF
CDR3nt: TGTGCCAGCACCAGAGGGACAGGCCGCCCTTACTATGGCTACACCTTC

d_gene: -
abundance: -
v_gene: TRBV12-3/TRBV12-4
len: 12
j_gene: TRBJ1-2
CDR3aa: CASSLMGYGYTF
CDR3nt: TGTGCCAGCAGTTTAATGGGTTATGGCTACACCTTC

d_gene: -
abundance: -
v_gene: TRBV6-1
len: 12
j_gene: TRBJ1-3
CDR3aa: CASSEGRNTIYF
CDR3nt: TGTGCCAGCAGTGAAGGTCGAAACACCATATATTTT

d_gene: TRBD2
abundance: few
v_gene: TRBV11-2
len: 15
j_gene: TRBJ2-7
CDR3aa: CASREPGGREYEQYF
CDR3nt: TGTGCCAGCCGTGAGCCGGGGGGACGGGAATACGAGCAGTACTTC

d_gene: -
abundance: -
v_gene: TRBV23-1
len: 16
j_gene: TRBJ1-3
CDR3aa: CASSHPDRPSGNTIYF
CDR3nt: TGCGCCAGCAGTCACCCCGACAGACCCTCTGGAAACACCATATATTTT

d_gene: TRBD1
abundance: -
v_gene: TRBV5-1
len: 16
j_gene: TRBJ1-2
CDR3aa: CASSTNADRDLYGYTF
CDR3nt: TGCGCCAGCAGCACCAACGCCGACAGGGATTTGTATGGCTACACCTTC

d_gene: -
abundance: -
v_gene: TRBV7-8
len: 14
j_gene: TRBJ1-2
CDR3aa: CASSLLDGDYGYTF
CDR3nt: TGTGCCAGCAGCTTATTAGACGGTGACTATGGCTACACCTTC

d_gene: -
abundance: -
v_gene: TRBV7-9
len: 12
j_gene: TRBJ2-7
CDR3aa: CASSSGRDEQYF
CDR3nt: TGTGCCAGCAGCTCCGGAAGGGACGAGCAGTACTTC

d_gene: TRBD2
abundance: -
v_gene: TRBV14
len: 14
j_gene: TRBJ2-7
CDR3aa: CASSQVGTSYEQYF
CDR3nt: TGTGCCAGCAGCCAAGTTGGGACTAGTTACGAGCAGTACTTC

d_gene: -
abundance: -
v_gene: TRBV12-5
len: 13
j_gene: TRBJ1-5
CDR3aa: CASGLAPHQPQHF
CDR3nt: TGTGCTAGTGGTTTGGCCCCTCATCAGCCCCAGCATTTT

d_gene: -
abundance: -
v_gene: TRBV4-1
len: 13
j_gene: TRBJ1-1
CDR3aa: CASSQGGNTEAFF
CDR3nt: TGCGCCAGCAGCCAAGGGGGGAACACTGAAGCTTTCTTT

d_gene: -
abundance: -
v_gene: TRBV6-4
len: 13
j_gene: TRBJ1-2
CDR3aa: CASSALKNYGYTF
CDR3nt: TGTGCCAGCAGTGCCCTTAAAAACTATGGCTACACCTTC

d_gene: TRBD1
abundance: -
v_gene: TRBV12-5
len: 15
j_gene: TRBJ1-4
CDR3aa: CASGLARTGPPEVFF
CDR3nt: TGTGCTAGTGGTTTGGCCCGGACAGGACCCCCGGAGGTGTTTTTT

d_gene: -
abundance: -
v_gene: TRBV4-2
len: 15
j_gene: TRBJ2-7
CDR3aa: CASSQGGGRAYEQYF
CDR3nt: TGTGCCAGCAGCCAAGGGGGGGGGCGCGCCTACGAGCAGTACTTC

d_gene: TRBD2
abundance: -
v_gene: TRBV2
len: 17
j_gene: TRBJ2-3
CDR3aa: CASSVPLLAGEVDTQYF
CDR3nt: TGTGCCAGCTCCGTCCCCCTTTTAGCGGGGGAGGTCGATACGCAGTATTTT

d_gene: TRBD2
abundance: -
v_gene: TRBV18
len: 13
j_gene: TRBJ2-1
CDR3aa: CASSPPTSGEQFF
CDR3nt: TGTGCCAGCTCACCACCGACTAGCGGGGAGCAGTTCTTC

d_gene: -
abundance: -
v_gene: TRBV19
len: 14
j_gene: TRBJ2-6
CDR3aa: CASRKSSGANVLTF
CDR3nt: TGTGCCAGTAGGAAAAGCTCTGGGGCCAACGTCCTGACTTTC

d_gene: -
abundance: -
v_gene: TRBV14
len: 17
j_gene: TRBJ2-2
CDR3aa: CASSQASTGWFAGELFF
CDR3nt: TGTGCCAGCAGCCAAGCTTCAACAGGGTGGTTTGCCGGGGAGCTGTTTTTT

d_gene: TRBD1
abundance: -
v_gene: TRBV7-9
len: 13
j_gene: TRBJ1-2
CDR3aa: CASRFGQGYGYTF
CDR3nt: TGTGCCAGCAGATTTGGACAGGGCTATGGCTACACCTTC

d_gene: TRBD1
abundance: few
v_gene: TRBV6-2/TRBV6-3
len: 16
j_gene: TRBJ1-1
CDR3aa: CASSVGQGPGDTEAFF
CDR3nt: TGTGCCAGCAGTGTGGGACAGGGCCCCGGGGACACTGAAGCTTTCTTT

d_gene: -
abundance: -
v_gene: TRBV24-1
len: 15
j_gene: TRBJ1-2
CDR3aa: CATSDLRTTNYGYTF
CDR3nt: TGTGCCACCAGTGATTTGCGGACAACTAACTATGGCTACACCTTC

d_gene: TRBD1
abundance: -
v_gene: TRBV19
len: 13
j_gene: TRBJ1-6
CDR3aa: CASNRQGYSPLHF
CDR3nt: TGTGCCAGTAATAGACAGGGGTATTCACCCCTCCACTTT

d_gene: -
abundance: -
v_gene: TRBV19
len: 13
j_gene: TRBJ2-3
CDR3aa: CASRSAVTDTQYF
CDR3nt: TGTGCCAGTAGATCGGCAGTCACAGATACGCAGTATTTT

d_gene: -
abundance: -
v_gene: TRBV5-1
len: 16
j_gene: TRBJ1-1
CDR3aa: CASSLGFGRAGTEAFF
CDR3nt: TGCGCCAGCAGCTTAGGGTTCGGGCGCGCGGGAACTGAAGCTTTCTTT

d_gene: -
abundance: -
v_gene: TRBV5-4
len: 15
j_gene: TRBJ2-5
CDR3aa: CASSLAGGLQETQYF
CDR3nt: TGTGCCAGCAGCTTGGCTGGGGGACTCCAAGAGACCCAGTACTTC

d_gene: -
abundance: few
v_gene: TRBV10-3
len: 15
j_gene: TRBJ1-2
CDR3aa: CAISDLDIFLYGYTF
CDR3nt: TGTGCCATCAGTGATCTGGACATTTTTCTTTATGGCTACACCTTC

d_gene: -
abundance: -
v_gene: TRBV20-1
len: 10
j_gene: TRBJ1-2
CDR3aa: CSVFNYGYTF
CDR3nt: TGCAGTGTCTTTAACTATGGCTACACCTTC

d_gene: -
abundance: -
v_gene: TRBV19
len: 14
j_gene: TRBJ1-4
CDR3aa: CASSPQGSNEKLFF
CDR3nt: TGTGCCAGTAGCCCCCAGGGGTCGAATGAAAAACTGTTTTTT

d_gene: -
abundance: few
v_gene: TRBV6-5
len: 15
j_gene: TRBJ2-7
CDR3aa: CASSSGLGVAYEQYF
CDR3nt: TGTGCCAGCAGTTCCGGACTGGGGGTTGCCTACGAGCAGTACTTC

d_gene: -
abundance: -
v_gene: TRBV4-3
len: 12
j_gene: TRBJ2-7
CDR3aa: CASSQEGGEQYF
CDR3nt: TGCGCCAGCAGCCAAGAAGGGGGAGAGCAGTACTTC

d_gene: -
abundance: -
v_gene: TRBV5-4
len: 15
j_gene: TRBJ2-2
CDR3aa: CASSFPTTNTGELFF
CDR3nt: TGTGCCAGCAGCTTTCCCACCACGAACACCGGGGAGCTGTTTTTT

d_gene: TRBD1
abundance: -
v_gene: TRBV7-2
len: 17
j_gene: TRBJ1-2
CDR3aa: CASSHYKQGAQDYGYTF
CDR3nt: TGTGCCAGCAGCCATTATAAACAGGGGGCGCAGGACTATGGCTACACCTTC

d_gene: -
abundance: -
v_gene: TRBV9
len: 15
j_gene: TRBJ1-6
CDR3aa: CASSPRGSYNSPLHF
CDR3nt: TGTGCCAGCAGCCCACGGGGCTCCTATAATTCACCCCTCCACTTT

d_gene: -
abundance: -
v_gene: TRBV7-9
len: 13
j_gene: TRBJ1-1
CDR3aa: CASSLGRETEAFF
CDR3nt: TGTGCCAGCAGTTTGGGGCGGGAGACTGAAGCTTTCTTT

d_gene: -
abundance: -
v_gene: TRBV5-1
len: 14
j_gene: TRBJ2-6
CDR3aa: CASHDFSGANVLTF
CDR3nt: TGCGCCAGCCATGACTTCTCTGGGGCCAACGTCCTGACTTTC

d_gene: -
abundance: -
v_gene: TRBV19
len: 14
j_gene: TRBJ1-6
CDR3aa: CATKPNWGNSPLHF
CDR3nt: TGTGCCACAAAACCAAATTGGGGGAATTCACCCCTCCACTTT